This entry is about one T cell receptor (beta chain). This clonotype was observed a few times. It has no known antigen specificity. No quality values exist for individual bases; no much larger clone is one base distant. The library was obtained by RT-PCR. These reads were obtained on an Illumina HiSeq 2500. TCRdb ran its own pipeline on the public reads, namely fastp trimming at Q25 and MiXCR clone calling, and kept in-frame beta chains. Each CDR3 protein appears once, grouped with its most common genes and DNA. The sample data list about 780,000 distinct CDR3 sequences, and 15% to 20% of these were observed just once. The ten largest make up under 13% of the sample. The data stem from a study of response to subunit inactivated influenza vaccine (dated by TCRdb to the late 2010s). Broadly, across the study: The study used deep quantitative T cell receptor repertoire profiling to track responses to a trivalent subunit inactivated influenza vaccine. The paper as a whole reports these results and caveats: It was suggested by the authors that each seasonal influenza vaccination may recruit only a limited number of new T cells.

The germline V gene sets CDR1 to LGHNA and CDR2 to YSLEER. The CDR3 runs 15 residues from the cysteine to the phenylalanine. Left in the record is the CDR3 DNA by itself, 45 bases read in frame from the first base. V lost 1 base and J lost 6 bases; the stretch between them is 16 bases long. The clonotype originates from a man aged 50-59 years who received an inactivated influenza vaccine. Donor details come from another sample of the same person, matched by shared clones. The sequence is built from TRBV4-3 and TRBJ2-7; the D gene identity is not certain. The material sequenced was PBMCs from blood, taken 5 days after vaccination. The nucleotide sequence reads as follows: TGCGCCAGCAGCCAAGTATTTGAGACAAGACCCGAGCAGTACTTC. Its product reads: CASSQVFETRPEQYF.